The 8 T cell receptor beta chains below were found in one sample sequenced in a study of blood T cell repertoires in COVID-19. Clones were sequenced by immunoSEQ multiplex PCR, and TCRdb holds only the in-frame ones, with some missing. This sample yields about 78,000 clones, of which under 85% are seen a single time; about 10% belongs to the top ten. Material: peripheral blood. The receptors here all came from a human donor in a cohort sampled during active COVID-19.

The V and J genes are TRBV21-1 and TRBJ2-7; the table gives TRBD2 as D, unverified against the DNA. TRBV21-1 is shown as a pseudogene. The CDR3 is 16 residues long. CDR3 protein: CASRVLLAHVLNEQYF. CDR3 DNA: TGTGCCAGCAGGGTTCTACTAGCTCACGTGTTAAACGAGCAGTACTTC.

The chain joins TRBV7-9 to TRBJ2-7; 9 nucleotides align to TRBD1. Germline V lookup: CDR1 SEHNR, CDR2 FQNEAQ (reference sequence). The ends lost 5 bases at V and 4 bases at J; junction bases unmatched: 9. The length of the CDR3 is 15 residues. The CDR3, as DNA: TGTGCCAGCAGCCCATCCGGGACAGGGAGGTACGAGCAGTACTTC. It translates to CASSPSGTGRYEQYF.

V is TRBV7-2 and J is TRBJ2-5; 8 bases fit TRBD2. Germline values: CDR1 SGHTA, CDR2 FQGNSA. The CDR3 has 15 residues. The V and J ends lost 3 bases and 5 bases, in that order; junction bases with no gene match: 8. The CDR3 region is CASSLGAAGAETQYF. DNA for the CDR3: TGTGCCAGCAGCTTGGGTGCAGCGGGGGCTGAGACCCAGTACTTC.

This sequence joins TRBV27 and TRBJ1-4; the match to TRBD1 covers 8 bases. The length of the CDR3 is 15 residues. From germline, CDR1 is MNHEY and CDR2 SMNVEV (reference sequence). V was pared by 5 bases and J by 6 bases, with 8 bases of the junction left unmatched. CDR3 coding DNA: TGTGCCAGCAGTCCCCTGGGGACAGGATATGAAAAACTGTTTTTT. Its protein product is CASSPLGTGYEKLFF.

The gene calls are TRBV6-5 and TRBJ2-1; 7 positions agree with TRBD1. This CDR3 spans 14 amino acids. V lost 8 bases and J lost 2; bases outside the gene matches: 6. Germline V lookup: CDR1 MNHEY, CDR2 SVGAGI. CDR3 sequence (DNA): TGTGCCAGCGGGTGGACAGGCCCCTACAATGAGCAGTTCTTC. Its protein product is CASGWTGPYNEQFF.

The rearrangement uses TRBV29-1 and TRBJ2-5, with D tentatively TRBD1 (7 bases). The J call is uncertain, as TRBJ2-7 better fits the DNA end. CDR3 length equals 14 residues. CDR1 and CDR2 from the germline V gene are SQVTM and ANQGSEA. The CDR3 is CSVETGRNPYEQYF. The CDR3 nucleotides are TGCAGCGTTGAGACAGGGAGGAACCCCTACGAGCAGTACTTC.

J is TRBJ1-1 and V is TRBV5-1, with 7 positions matching TRBD1. With 4 bases clipped from V and 2 bases from J, the junction kept 11 bases outside the gene matches. This CDR3 has 16 residues. Germline assignment: CDR1 SGHRS and CDR2 YFSETQ. The CDR3 protein is CASSQMTGRFNTEAFF. The CDR3 DNA follows: TGCGCCAGCAGCCAGATGACAGGGCGGTTTAACACTGAAGCTTTCTTT.

The genes are TRBV5-8 and TRBJ2-1; TRBD1 matches 7 bases. Germline V gene data show CDR1 as SGHTS and CDR2 as YDEGEE. The CDR3 length is 13 residues. V shed 2 bases and J 7 bases; nucleotides not matched to a gene: 3. CDR3 nucleotide sequence: TGTGCCAGCAGCTTCGACAGGGTGAATGAGCAGTTCTTC. It encodes CASSFDRVNEQFF.